This T cell receptor (beta chain) is from a study of blood T cells in healthy people across ages. Study-level points and caveats: Both naive CD4+ cell counts and diversity were greater in long-lived donors than in aged donors.

A note on this clonotype: Antigen: not known.

A sample-barcoded 5' primer and a J-beta primer mix were used in a second PCR of roughly 7 to 11 cycles. TCRdb re-called the 5' RACE reads through MiXCR, storing one row per CDR3 protein. The table has around 500,000 distinct CDR3 sequences, less than 60% seen once; the top ten hold approximately 23%. Sample: blood. This TCR derives from a man older than 75 in good health.

CDR3 DNA sequence: TGCGCCAGCAGTGCCTCAACAGGGGGGCATCAGCCCCAGCATTTT. Its translation is CASSASTGGHQPQHF. The chain couples TRBV10-2 to TRBJ1-5; TRBD1 matches 8 bases. The germline gives CDR1 WSHSY, CDR2 SAAADI. The CDR3 has 15 amino acids. V gave up 4 bases and J gave up 5 bases; unmatched junction bases: 7.